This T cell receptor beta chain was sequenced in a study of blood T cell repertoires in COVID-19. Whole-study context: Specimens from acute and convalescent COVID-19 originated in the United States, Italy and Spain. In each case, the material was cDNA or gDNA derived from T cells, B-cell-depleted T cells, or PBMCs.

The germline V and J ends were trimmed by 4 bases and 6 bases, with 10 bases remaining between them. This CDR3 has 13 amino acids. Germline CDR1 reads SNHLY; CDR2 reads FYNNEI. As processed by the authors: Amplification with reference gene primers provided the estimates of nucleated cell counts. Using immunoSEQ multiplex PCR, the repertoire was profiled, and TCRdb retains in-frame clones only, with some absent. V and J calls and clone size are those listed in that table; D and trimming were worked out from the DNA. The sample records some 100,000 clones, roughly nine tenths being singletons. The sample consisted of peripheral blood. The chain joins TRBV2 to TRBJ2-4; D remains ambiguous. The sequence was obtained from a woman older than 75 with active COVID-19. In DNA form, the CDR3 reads TGTGCCAGCAGTGGGGCCCCAGGAAACATTCAGTACTTC. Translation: CASSGAPGNIQYF.